This passage covers 17 T cell receptor beta chains from one sample sequenced in a study of identical twins. From the 5' RACE reads, TCRdb called clonotypes with MiXCR, one entry per CDR3 protein. The sample has more than 1.5 million distinct CDR3 sequences; around 29% are singletons. The sample consisted of cord blood. All receptors come from a newborn girl in good health.

The chain recombines TRBV6-6 with TRBJ2-5; TRBD2 might be the D (7 bases). The CDR3 is made up of 15 amino acids. Germline CDR1 reads MNHNY; CDR2 reads SVGAGI (reference sequence). Trimming stripped 1 base from V and 2 bases from J, with 11 bases between. CDR3 loop: CASSYWGGRQETQYF. The CDR3 DNA follows: TGTGCCAGCAGTTACTGGGGGGGCAGGCAAGAGACCCAGTACTTC.

The V gene is TRBV20-1, the J gene TRBJ2-5; perhaps D is TRBD1 or TRBD2 (5 bases each). The V gene lost 6 bases and the J gene lost 13 bases, with 24 bases spanning the gap. The V gene's germline CDR1 is DFQATT and CDR2 SNEGSKA (reference sequence). The CDR3 consists of 13 residues. The CDR3 loop is CSAPAGADYERYF. The DNA for the CDR3 is TGCAGTGCCCCTGCCGGGGCCGACTACGAGCGGTACTTC.

This clonotype was detected only a few times. Possible read error: a much larger clone is one base away. The CDR3: CASSFTNSYEQYF. CDR3 bases: TGTGCCAGCAGCTTTACAAACTCCTACGAGCAGTACTTC. The J gene is TRBJ2-5, the V gene TRBV7-2; D gene ambiguous. The tail of the sequence fits TRBJ2-7 better, so the J call may be wrong. This CDR3 is 13 amino acids long. CDR1 and CDR2 from the germline V gene are SGHTA and FQGNSA.

The rearrangement joins TRBV28 to TRBJ2-3; D remains ambiguous. Per the germline V gene, CDR1 is MDHEN and CDR2 is SYDVKM. V was clipped by 5 bases and J by 2 bases, with 8 bases between them. The CDR3 loop spans 13 amino acids. The CDR3 bases are TGTGCCAGCAGTGAGCCTAACACAGATACGCAGTATTTT. It yields the protein CASSEPNTDTQYF. Full variable domain (remainder filled in from reference TRBV28 and TRBJ2-3): DVKVTQSSRYLVKRTGEKVFLECVQDMDHENMFWYRQDPGLGLRLIYFSYDVKMKEKGDIPEGYSVSREKKERFSLILESASTNQTSMYLCASSEPNTDTQYFGPGTRLTVL.

Only a few counts were recorded for this clonotype. The V and J genes are TRBV27 and TRBJ2-5; D perhaps matches TRBD2 (6 bases). The CDR3 sequence is 18 residues long. Germline CDR1 MNHEY, CDR2 SMNVEV (reference sequence). Trimming took 7 bases from V and 0 from J, leaving 24 bases between them. The CDR3 sequence is CASKKAATSKGYQETQYF. The CDR3 bases are TGTGCCAGCAAAAAAGCCGCTACTAGCAAGGGGTACCAAGAGACCCAGTACTTC.

The chain recombines TRBV20-1 with TRBJ2-2, with D possibly matching TRBD2 (6 bases). Between the trimmed V and J ends, which lost 1 base and 3 bases, there was a span of 9 bases. The CDR3 is 14 residues long. Germline CDR1 and CDR2: DFQATT and SNEGSKA (reference sequence). CDR3: CSARAGAYTGELFF. DNA of the CDR3: TGCAGTGCTAGAGCGGGAGCGTACACCGGGGAGCTGTTTTTT.

The CDR3 protein is CSAPNGRAGETQYF. The CDR3 DNA follows: TGCAGTGCTCCCAATGGAAGGGCGGGGGAGACCCAGTACTTC. J is TRBJ2-5 and V is TRBV20-1; possible D gene TRBD2, 6 bases. Germline V gene data show CDR1 as DFQATT and CDR2 as SNEGSKA (reference sequence). The CDR3 loop spans 14 amino acids. The V and J ends lost 5 bases and 5 bases respectively, with 18 bases between them.

This clonotype was counted between two and nine times. The chain has TRBV7-9 and TRBJ1-1; D uncertain. The V end lost 1 base, the J end lost 6 bases, and 9 bases lay between the germline ends. The germline V gene has CDR1 SEHNR and CDR2 FQNEAQ (reference sequence). The length of the CDR3 is 13 residues. The CDR3 protein is CASSLVGLPEAFF. CDR3 in DNA: TGTGCCAGCAGCTTAGTAGGACTCCCTGAAGCTTTCTTT.

The chain is built from TRBV11-2 and TRBJ2-2; D not certain. The CDR3 length is 13 residues. CDR1 SGHAT and CDR2 FQNNGV come from the germline V gene. The V gene lost 7 bases and the J gene lost 7 bases, with 13 bases spanning the gap. DNA for the CDR3: TGTGCCAGCACTCCGACACACAGCGGGGAGCTGTTTTTT. Residues: CASTPTHSGELFF. Together with reference TRBV11-2 and TRBJ2-2, the CDR3 gives the full variable domain: EAGVAQSPRYKIIEKRQSVAFWCNPISGHATLYWYQQILGQGPKLLIQFQNNGVVDDSQLPKDRFSAERLKGVDSTLKIQPAKLEDSAVYLCASTPTHSGELFFGEGSRLTVL.

The rearrangement joins TRBV14 to TRBJ2-1; D is perhaps TRBD2 (5 bases). Germline V gene sequence: CDR1 SGHDN, CDR2 FVKESK. The CDR3 loop spans 17 amino acids. Trimming shortened V by 1 base and J by 4 bases, and 17 bases separated the two germline ends. In DNA form, the CDR3 reads TGTGCCAGCAGCCAAGGAAGAGCGGTAAAGTTTTACAATGAGCAGTTCTTC. Translation gives CASSQGRAVKFYNEQFF. The full variable domain, its missing parts supplied by reference TRBV14 and TRBJ2-1, is EAGVTQFPSHSVIEKGQTVTLRCDPISGHDNLYWYRRVMGKEIKFLLHFVKESKQDESGMPNNRFLAERTGGTYSTLKVQPAELEDSGVYFCASSQGRAVKFYNEQFFGPGTRLTVL.

This chain connects TRBV28 to TRBJ2-7; TRBD2 agrees at 10 bases. This CDR3 has 18 amino acids. Germline CDR1 and CDR2: MDHEN and SYDVKM. The ends lost 3 bases at V and 3 bases at J; junction bases unmatched: 14. The CDR3, as DNA: TGTGCCAGCAGTTTGGTAGGCTGGACTAGCGGAGCAGTCTACGAGCAGTACTTC. Its translation: CASSLVGWTSGAVYEQYF.

The genes are TRBV4-1 and TRBJ2-3, with D unresolved. The CDR3 covers 16 residues. V dropped 4 bases and J dropped 2 bases, with 16 bases sitting between them. Germline CDR1 reads MGHRA; CDR2 reads YSYEKL. CDR3 sequence: CASSPTRLGLTDTQYF. CDR3 in DNA: TGCGCCAGCAGCCCAACAAGGTTGGGCCTCACAGATACGCAGTATTTT.

The V and J genes are TRBV28 and TRBJ1-2; D remains unclear. The CDR3 is 12 amino acids. Per the germline V gene, CDR1 is MDHEN and CDR2 is SYDVKM. V was clipped by 10 bases and J by 2 bases, with 11 bases between them. The CDR3 DNA sequence: TGTGCCATCAGCCGCGTCAACTATGGCTACACCTTC. Translating it yields CAISRVNYGYTF.

This clonotype has only a few counts. This chain uses TRBV29-1 with TRBJ2-7, with D perhaps TRBD1 (7 bases). This CDR3 spans 12 amino acids. Germline V gene lookup returns CDR1 SQVTM and CDR2 ANQGSEA. V lost 4 bases, J lost 7 bases, and 14 bases lay in between. CDR3 residues: CSVAWRGREQYF. Here the CDR3 DNA reads TGCAGCGTTGCATGGAGGGGGCGGGAGCAGTACTTC.

In this sample, this clonotype turned up a few times. The chain carries TRBV9 and TRBJ2-7, with D possibly matching TRBD2 (6 bases). This CDR3 contains 15 residues. Germline CDR1 and CDR2: SGDLS and YYNGEE. The ends were cut back, 4 bases at V and 2 bases at J, with 16 bases in the middle. In DNA form, the CDR3 reads TGTGCCAGCAGCCCTCTCGCGTCGGGGGCCTACGAGCAGTACTTC. Its translation: CASSPLASGAYEQYF.

This chain uses TRBV28 with TRBJ2-7, with TRBD2 matching 7 bases. CDR1 is MDHEN and CDR2 is SYDVKM in the germline V gene. V lost 5 bases, J lost 7 bases, and 14 bases stayed unmatched. The CDR3 has 15 residues. The chain's CDR3 is CASSDPGRGTTEQYF. The DNA of the CDR3 is TGTGCCAGCAGTGACCCAGGGAGAGGGACTACAGAGCAGTACTTC.

Here the CDR3 DNA reads TGTGCCAGCAGCCAAAACCGGGACTACACTGAAGCTTTCTTT. Protein: CASSQNRDYTEAFF. V gene TRBV3-1 combines with J gene TRBJ1-1, with D maybe TRBD1 (5 bases). The V gene's germline CDR1 is LGHDT and CDR2 YNNKEL (reference sequence). The CDR3 covers 14 residues. V shed 2 bases and J shed 3 bases, with 10 bases lying between them.